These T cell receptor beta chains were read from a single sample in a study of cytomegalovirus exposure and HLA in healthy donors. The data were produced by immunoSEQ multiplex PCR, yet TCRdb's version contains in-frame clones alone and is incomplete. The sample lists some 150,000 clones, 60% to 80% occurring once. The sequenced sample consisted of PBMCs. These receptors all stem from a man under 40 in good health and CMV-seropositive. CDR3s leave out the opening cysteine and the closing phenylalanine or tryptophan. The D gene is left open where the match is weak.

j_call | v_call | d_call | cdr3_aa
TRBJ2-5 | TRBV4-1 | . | ASSSRGGVETQY
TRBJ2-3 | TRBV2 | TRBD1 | ASEGGTGLAAGTDTQY
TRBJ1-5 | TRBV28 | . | ASSHYQPQH
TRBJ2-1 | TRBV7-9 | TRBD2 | ASSFSGGSYNEQF
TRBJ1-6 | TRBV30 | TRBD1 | AWTGQDNSPLH
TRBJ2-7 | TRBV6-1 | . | ASSPHQGSSYEQY
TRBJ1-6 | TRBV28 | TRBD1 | ANSTGGISYNSPLH
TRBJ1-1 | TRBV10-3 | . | AISAGVVTEAF
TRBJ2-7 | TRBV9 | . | ASSAWGTSGDEQY
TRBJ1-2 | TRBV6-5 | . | ASTTKESVYGYT
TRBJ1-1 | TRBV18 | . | ASSPRSGTNTEAF
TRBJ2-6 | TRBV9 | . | ASSIPSGANVLT
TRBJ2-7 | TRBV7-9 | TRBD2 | ASSSTSGVEEQY
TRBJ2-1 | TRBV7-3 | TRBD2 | ASSLGRESSYNEQF
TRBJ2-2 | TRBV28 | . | ASRHYGSGAGELF
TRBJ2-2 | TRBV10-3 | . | AIGSRDSADTGELF
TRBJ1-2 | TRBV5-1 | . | ASSLEAGRPIT
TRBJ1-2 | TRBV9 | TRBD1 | ASSPDRGANYGYT
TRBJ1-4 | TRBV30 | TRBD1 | AWTDDRGREKLF
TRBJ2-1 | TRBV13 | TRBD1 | ASSGTGIEQF
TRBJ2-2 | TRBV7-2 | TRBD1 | ASSFQQGVIGELF
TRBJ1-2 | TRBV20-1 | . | RKLGDGYT
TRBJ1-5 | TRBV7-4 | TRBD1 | ASSPTGGESNQPQH